This TCR beta chain stems from a study of OX40 agonist ivuxolimab in advanced cancers. As for the study in general: An agonistic anti-OX40 (CD134) antibody, ivuxolimab, was used to treat the patients. The patients received ivuxolimab by intravenous route every 2 weeks at 0.01 to 10 mg/kg.

Study findings and constraints: In the 0.1-3.0 mg/kg groups, partial responders showed among the lowest expansion.

On this clone itself: Its target is unknown.

Per germline, CDR1 MDHEN and CDR2 SYDVKM. V was cut by 8 bases and J by 1 base, with 10 bases left in between. The CDR3 totals 13 residues. Produced via immunoSEQ multiplex PCR; TCRdb's table is partial and in-frame only. The data hold around 32,000 clones, with approximately 89% observed a single time. This sample comprised CD4+ or CD8+ T cells sorted from blood, obtained in a trial of the OX40 agonist ivuxolimab. The receptor comes from an adult with an advanced solid tumor such as melanoma, head and neck, liver or kidney cancer. This chain connects TRBV28 to TRBJ2-3; possible D gene TRBD2, 5 bases. CDR3 sequence (DNA): TGTGCCAGCGGGCGGGTGGGCACAGATACGCAGTATTTT. Translating it yields CASGRVGTDTQYF.